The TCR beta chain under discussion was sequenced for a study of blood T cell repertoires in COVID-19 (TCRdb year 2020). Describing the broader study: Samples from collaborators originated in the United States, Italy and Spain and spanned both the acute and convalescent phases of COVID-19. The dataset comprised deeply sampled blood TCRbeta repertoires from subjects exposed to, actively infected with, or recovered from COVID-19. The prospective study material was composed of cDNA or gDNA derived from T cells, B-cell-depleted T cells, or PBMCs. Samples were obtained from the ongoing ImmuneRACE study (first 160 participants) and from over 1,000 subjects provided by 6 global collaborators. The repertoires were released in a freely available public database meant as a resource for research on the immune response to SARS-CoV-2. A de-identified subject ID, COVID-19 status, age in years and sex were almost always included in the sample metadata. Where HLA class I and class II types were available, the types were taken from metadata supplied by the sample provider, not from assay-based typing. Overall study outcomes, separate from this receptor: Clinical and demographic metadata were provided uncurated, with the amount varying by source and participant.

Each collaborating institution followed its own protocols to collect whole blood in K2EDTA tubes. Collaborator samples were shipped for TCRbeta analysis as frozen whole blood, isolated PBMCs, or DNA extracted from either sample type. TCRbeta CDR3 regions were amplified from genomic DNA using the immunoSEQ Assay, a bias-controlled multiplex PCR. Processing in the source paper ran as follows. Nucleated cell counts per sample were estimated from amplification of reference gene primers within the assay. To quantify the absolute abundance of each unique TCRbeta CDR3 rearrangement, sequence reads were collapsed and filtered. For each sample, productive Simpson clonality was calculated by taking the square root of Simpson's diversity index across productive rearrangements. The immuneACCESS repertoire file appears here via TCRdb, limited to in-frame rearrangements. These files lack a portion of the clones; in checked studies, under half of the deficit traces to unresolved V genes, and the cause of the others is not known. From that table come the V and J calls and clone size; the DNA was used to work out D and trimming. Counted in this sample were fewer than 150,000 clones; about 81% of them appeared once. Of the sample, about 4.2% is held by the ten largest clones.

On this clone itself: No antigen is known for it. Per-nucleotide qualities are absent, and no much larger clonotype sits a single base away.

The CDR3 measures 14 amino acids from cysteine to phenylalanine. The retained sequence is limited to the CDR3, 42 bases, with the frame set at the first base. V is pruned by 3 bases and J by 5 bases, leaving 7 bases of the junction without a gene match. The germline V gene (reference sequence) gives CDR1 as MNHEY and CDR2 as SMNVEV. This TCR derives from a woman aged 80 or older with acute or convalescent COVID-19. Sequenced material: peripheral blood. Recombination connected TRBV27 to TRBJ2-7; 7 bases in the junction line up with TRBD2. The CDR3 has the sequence CASSLPGLSDEQYF. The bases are TGTGCCAGCAGTTTGCCGGGACTATCAGACGAGCAGTACTTC.